This T cell receptor beta chain emerged from a study of blood T cell repertoires in COVID-19. In the source study's methods: Reference gene primer amplification gave nucleated cell count estimates. Sequencing used immunoSEQ multiplex PCR; TCRdb keeps in-frame clones, though not all of them. V and J calls and clone size follow that table, whereas D and trimming were derived from the DNA. The table includes just over 250,000 clones, around 89% detected once. The CDR3 consists of 15 residues. V was clipped by 0 bases and J by 5 bases, with 11 bases between them. Germline V gives CDR1 SGHRS, CDR2 YFSETQ. Sequencing was carried out using peripheral blood. J is TRBJ2-2 and V is TRBV5-1; tentatively, D is TRBD1 (6 bases). The sequence came from a man in his fifties or sixties who had recovered from COVID-19. The CDR3 protein is CASSLGQVATGELFF. The CDR3 nucleotides are TGCGCCAGCAGCTTGGGACAGGTGGCGACCGGGGAGCTGTTTTTT.